The clone carrying this T cell receptor (beta chain) was seen a few times. Its target is not known. Combining a sample-barcoded 5' primer with a J-beta primer mix, a second PCR ran for about 6 to 12 cycles. Through a template-switch adaptor with 12 random nucleotides, each cDNA molecule received a tag. A single record per CDR3 protein comes from TCRdb applying MiXCR to the 5' RACE reads. The table has about 1.4 million distinct CDR3 sequences, approximately 60% seen once. CDR1 MGHRA and CDR2 YSYEKL come from the germline V gene. V shed 4 bases, J shed 4 bases, and the junction held 4 bases outside the gene matches. The CDR3 loop spans 14 amino acids. This sample is part of a study of blood T cells in healthy people across ages. Study findings and constraints: The study found more naive CD4+ cells and higher diversity in long-lived than aged donors.

It was around 9 milliliters of peripheral blood that were drawn from each donor. V usage is TRBV4-1 and J usage is TRBJ1-1; TRBD1 matches 9 bases. The origin of this receptor is a man in his late teens or twenties in good health. The sequenced sample consisted of blood. CDR3 region: CASSRDRVGTEAFF. CDR3 in DNA: TGCGCCAGCAGCCGGGACAGGGTAGGCACTGAAGCTTTCTTT.